What follows is one T cell receptor beta chain and its context. It lacks a known antigen. Per-base qualities were not stored, and no clone one base away is much larger. These data belong to a study of blood T cell repertoires in COVID-19 (dated by TCRdb to about 2020). As for the study more broadly: Samples from collaborators originated in the United States, Italy and Spain and spanned both the acute and convalescent phases of COVID-19. The prospective study material was composed of cDNA or gDNA derived from T cells, B-cell-depleted T cells, or PBMCs. A de-identified subject ID, COVID-19 status, age in years and sex were almost always included in the sample metadata. The repertoires were made available in a free public database intended to serve as a resource for research on the immune response to SARS-CoV-2. The samples were drawn from the first 160 participants of the ongoing ImmuneRACE study and from some 1,300 subjects provided by 6 global collaborators. Subjects who had been exposed to COVID-19, were actively infected with it, or had recovered from it provided the deeply sampled blood TCRbeta repertoires that made up the dataset. Where available, HLA class I and class II types were obtained from metadata supplied by the sample provider rather than from assay-based typing.

TCRbeta CDR3 regions were amplified from genomic DNA using the immunoSEQ Assay, a bias-controlled multiplex PCR. Per the authors' processing: Nucleated cell counts per sample were estimated from amplification of reference gene primers within the assay. To quantify the absolute abundance of each unique TCRbeta CDR3 rearrangement, sequence reads were collapsed and filtered. For each sample, productive Simpson clonality was calculated as the square root of Simpson's diversity index over productive rearrangements. Held by TCRdb, this immuneACCESS table contains in-frame sequences only and omits some clones. Under half of the omission traces to an unresolved V gene where checked; the cause of the rest is unknown. The DNA gave D and trimming, while V, J and clone size come from that table. Recorded for this sample are hundreds of thousands of clones; about 85% of them occurred a single time. Jointly, the top ten make up more than 3% of the sample.

The CDR3 runs 16 amino acids, cysteine and phenylalanine included. The CDR3 DNA has 48 bases and is translated from base 1. Based on the germline V gene (reference sequence), the CDR1 and CDR2 sequences are LGHDT and YNNKEL. Here V drops 2 bases and J drops 0 bases, and the junction holds 6 bases not matched to any gene. The paper as a whole reports these results and caveats: Clinical and demographic metadata were provided uncurated, with the amount varying by source and participant.

The collaborating institutions used their own protocols to collect whole blood in K2EDTA tubes. For TCRbeta analysis, collaborators shipped samples as frozen whole blood, isolated PBMCs, or DNA extracted from either of those sample types. Sequencing was done on a sample of peripheral blood. Recombination linked TRBV3-1 (or the pseudogene TRBV3-2) to TRBJ2-7; a stretch of 8 junction bases matches TRBD1. This receptor was obtained from a woman aged 18-35 years with acute or convalescent COVID-19. The DNA sequence is TGTGCCAGCAGCCAATGGGGACAGGTGAGCTCCTACGAGCAGTACTTC. Translated, this is CASSQWGQVSSYEQYF.